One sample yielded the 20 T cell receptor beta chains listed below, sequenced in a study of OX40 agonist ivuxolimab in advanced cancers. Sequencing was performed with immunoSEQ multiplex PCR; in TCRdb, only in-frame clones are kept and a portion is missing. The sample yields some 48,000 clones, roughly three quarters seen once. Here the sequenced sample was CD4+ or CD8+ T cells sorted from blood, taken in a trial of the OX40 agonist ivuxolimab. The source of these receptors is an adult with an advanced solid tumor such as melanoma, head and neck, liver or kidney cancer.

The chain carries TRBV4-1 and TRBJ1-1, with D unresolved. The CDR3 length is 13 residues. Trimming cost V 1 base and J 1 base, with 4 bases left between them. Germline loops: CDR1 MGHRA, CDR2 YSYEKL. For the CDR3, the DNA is TGCGCCAGCAGCCAAGTAACGAACACTGAAGCTTTCTTT. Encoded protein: CASSQVTNTEAFF.

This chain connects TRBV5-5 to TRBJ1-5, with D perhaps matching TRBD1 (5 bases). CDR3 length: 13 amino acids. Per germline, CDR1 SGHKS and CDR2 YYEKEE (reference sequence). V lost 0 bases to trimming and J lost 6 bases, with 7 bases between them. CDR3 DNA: TGTGCCAGCAGCTTGGGCGGGGGTCAGCCCCAGCATTTT. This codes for CASSLGGGQPQHF.

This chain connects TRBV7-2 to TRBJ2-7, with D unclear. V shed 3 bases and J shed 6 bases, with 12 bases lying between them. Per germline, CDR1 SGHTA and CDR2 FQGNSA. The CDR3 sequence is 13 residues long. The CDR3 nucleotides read TGTGCCAGCAGCTTTGGGCTACGGACCGAGCAGTACTTC. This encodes CASSFGLRTEQYF.

The CDR3, as DNA: TGTGCCAGCTCACCACCTATCGCAGGGGGCTTGGAGCCCCAGCATTTT. This sequence encodes CASSPPIAGGLEPQHF. V is TRBV18 and J is TRBJ1-5; TRBD1 matches 8 bases. After removal of 0 bases from V and 8 bases from J, the junction contained 9 bases not matched to a gene. The CDR3 is 16 residues long. Germline V gene sequence: CDR1 KGHSH, CDR2 LQKENI.

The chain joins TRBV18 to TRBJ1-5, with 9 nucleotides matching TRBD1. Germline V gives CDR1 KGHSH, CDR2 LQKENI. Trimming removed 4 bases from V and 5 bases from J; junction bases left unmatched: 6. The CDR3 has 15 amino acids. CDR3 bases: TGTGCCAGCTCACAACAGGGGGCAACGGATCAGCCCCAGCATTTT. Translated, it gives CASSQQGATDQPQHF.

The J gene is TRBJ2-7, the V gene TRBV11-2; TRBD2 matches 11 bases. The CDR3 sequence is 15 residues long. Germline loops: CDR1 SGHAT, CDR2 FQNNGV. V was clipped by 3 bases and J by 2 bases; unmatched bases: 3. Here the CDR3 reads CASSLTSGDPYEQYF. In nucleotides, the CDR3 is TGTGCCAGCAGCTTGACTAGCGGGGACCCCTACGAGCAGTACTTC.

For the CDR3, the DNA is TGTGCCAGCAGCTTATGGGGGACTGAAGCTTTCTTT. It codes for CASSLWGTEAFF. The chain uses TRBV7-9 and TRBJ1-1; maybe TRBD1 (5 bases). The V end was cut by 2 bases, the J end by 5 bases, with 6 bases between. The CDR3 spans 12 residues. The germline V gene encodes CDR1 SEHNR and CDR2 FQNEAQ (reference sequence). The full variable domain, completed using reference TRBV7-9 and TRBJ1-1, is DTGVSQNPRHKITKRGQNVTFRCDPISEHNRLYWYRQTLGQGPEFLTYFQNEAQLEKSRLLSDRFSAERPKGSFSTLEIQRTEQGDSAMYLCASSLWGTEAFFGQGTRLTVV.

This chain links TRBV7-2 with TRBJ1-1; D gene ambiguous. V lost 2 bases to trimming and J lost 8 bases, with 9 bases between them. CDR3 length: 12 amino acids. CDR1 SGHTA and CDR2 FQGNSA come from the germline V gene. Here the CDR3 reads CASSLSTTEAFF. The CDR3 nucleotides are TGTGCCAGCAGCTTAAGTACCACAGAAGCTTTCTTT.

The CDR3 DNA follows: TGTGCCAGCAGTTACAACCTGGGAAGTGAGCAGTTCTTC. Translation: CASSYNLGSEQFF. The chain uses TRBV6-5 and TRBJ2-1; D gene ambiguous. Per the germline V gene, CDR1 is MNHEY and CDR2 is SVGAGI. This CDR3 is 13 amino acids long. Trimming left V 2 bases short and J 9 bases short, with 11 bases between.

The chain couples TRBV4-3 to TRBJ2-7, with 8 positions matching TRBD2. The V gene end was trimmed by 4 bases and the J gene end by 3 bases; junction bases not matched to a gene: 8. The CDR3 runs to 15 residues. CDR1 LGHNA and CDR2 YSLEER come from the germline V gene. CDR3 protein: CASSRKREPDYEQYF. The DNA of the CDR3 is TGCGCCAGCAGCCGGAAGCGGGAGCCCGACTACGAGCAGTACTTC.

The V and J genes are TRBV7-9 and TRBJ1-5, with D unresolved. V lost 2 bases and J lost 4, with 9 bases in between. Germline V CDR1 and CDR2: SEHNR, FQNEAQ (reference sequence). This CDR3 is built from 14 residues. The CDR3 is CASSLLGLNQPQHF. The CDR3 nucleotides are TGTGCCAGCAGCTTACTTGGCCTAAATCAGCCCCAGCATTTT.

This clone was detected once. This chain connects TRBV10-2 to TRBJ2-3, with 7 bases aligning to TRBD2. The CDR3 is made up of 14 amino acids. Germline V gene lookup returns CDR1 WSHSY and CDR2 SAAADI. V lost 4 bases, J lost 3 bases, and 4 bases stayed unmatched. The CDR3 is CASSGGRGTDTQYF. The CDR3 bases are TGCGCCAGCAGTGGAGGGAGGGGTACAGATACGCAGTATTTT.

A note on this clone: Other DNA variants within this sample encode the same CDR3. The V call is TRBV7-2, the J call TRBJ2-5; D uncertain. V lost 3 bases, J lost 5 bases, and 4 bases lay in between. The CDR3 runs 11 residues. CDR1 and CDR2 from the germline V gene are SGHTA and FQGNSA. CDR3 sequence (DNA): TGTGCCAGCAGCTTTCAGGAGACCCAGTACTTC. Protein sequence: CASSFQETQYF.

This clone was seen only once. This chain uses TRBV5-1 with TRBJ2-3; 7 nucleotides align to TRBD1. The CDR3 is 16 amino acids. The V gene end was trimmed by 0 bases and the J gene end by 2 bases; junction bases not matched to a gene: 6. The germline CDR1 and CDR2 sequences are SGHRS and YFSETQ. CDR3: CASSLDAGGITDTQYF. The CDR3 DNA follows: TGCGCCAGCAGCTTGGATGCAGGGGGTATCACAGATACGCAGTATTTT.

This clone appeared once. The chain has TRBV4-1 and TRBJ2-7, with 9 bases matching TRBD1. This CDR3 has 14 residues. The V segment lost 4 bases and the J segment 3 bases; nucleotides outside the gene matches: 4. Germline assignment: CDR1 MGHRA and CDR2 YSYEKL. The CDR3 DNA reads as TGCGCCAGCAGCCCTTGGACAGGGGACTACGAGCAGTACTTC. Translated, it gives CASSPWTGDYEQYF.

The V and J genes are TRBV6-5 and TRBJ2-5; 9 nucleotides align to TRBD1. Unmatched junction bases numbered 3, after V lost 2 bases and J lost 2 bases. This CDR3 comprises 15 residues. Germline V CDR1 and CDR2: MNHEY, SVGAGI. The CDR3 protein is CASSYGTGWQETQYF. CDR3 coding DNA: TGTGCCAGCAGTTACGGGACAGGGTGGCAAGAGACCCAGTACTTC.

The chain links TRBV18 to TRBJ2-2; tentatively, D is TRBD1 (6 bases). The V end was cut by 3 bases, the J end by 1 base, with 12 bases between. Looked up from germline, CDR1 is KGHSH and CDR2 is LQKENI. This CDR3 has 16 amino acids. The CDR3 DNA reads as TGTGCCAGCTCACCCCAGGGGCAAGTGAACACCGGGGAGCTGTTTTTT. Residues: CASSPQGQVNTGELFF.

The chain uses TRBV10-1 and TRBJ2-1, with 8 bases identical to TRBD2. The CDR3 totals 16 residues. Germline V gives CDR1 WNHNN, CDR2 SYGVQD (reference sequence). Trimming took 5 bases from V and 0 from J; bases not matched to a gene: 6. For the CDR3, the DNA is TGCGCCAGCAGTTTTACTAGCGGCCGCTCCTACAATGAGCAGTTCTTC. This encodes CASSFTSGRSYNEQFF.

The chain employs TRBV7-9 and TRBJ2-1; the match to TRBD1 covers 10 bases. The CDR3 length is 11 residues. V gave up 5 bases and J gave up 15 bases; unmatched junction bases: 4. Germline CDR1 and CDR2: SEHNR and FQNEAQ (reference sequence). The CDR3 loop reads CASSHRDRGFF. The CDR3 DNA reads TGTGCCAGCAGCCACCGGGACAGGGGGTTCTTC.

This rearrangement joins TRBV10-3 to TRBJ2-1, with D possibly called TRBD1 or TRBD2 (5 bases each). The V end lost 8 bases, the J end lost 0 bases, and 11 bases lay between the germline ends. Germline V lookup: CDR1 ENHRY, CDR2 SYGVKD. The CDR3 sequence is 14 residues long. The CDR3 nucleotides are TGTGCCATCCGGGGCGGGTTCTCCTACAATGAGCAGTTCTTC. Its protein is CAIRGGFSYNEQFF.